This T cell receptor beta chain was sequenced in a study of cytomegalovirus exposure and HLA in healthy donors. Study-level results: HLA allele associations emerged for under 20,000 TCR beta sequences in a later analysis, at 0.05 false discovery rate.

Comments on this clone: Its antigen is not identified.

Trimming left V 2 bases short and J 1 base short, with 9 bases between. The CDR3 spans 15 residues. Germline-derived CDR1 and CDR2 are SGHTA and FQGNSA. The primer mix had 60 Vbeta and 13 Jbeta primers. Profiling relied on immunoSEQ multiplex PCR, and the TCRdb table lists in-frame clones only, not all of them. The sample contains more than 95,000 clones, less than 85% of which appear only once. The V and J genes are TRBV7-2 and TRBJ2-4; a possible D gene is TRBD1 (5 bases). This TCR came from a man aged 35 to 55 in good health and CMV-seropositive. The sequencing sample was made of PBMCs. CDR3 in DNA: TGTGCCAGCAGCTTAAGGGGTTTTGCCAAAAACATTCAGTACTTC. It is translated as CASSLRGFAKNIQYF.